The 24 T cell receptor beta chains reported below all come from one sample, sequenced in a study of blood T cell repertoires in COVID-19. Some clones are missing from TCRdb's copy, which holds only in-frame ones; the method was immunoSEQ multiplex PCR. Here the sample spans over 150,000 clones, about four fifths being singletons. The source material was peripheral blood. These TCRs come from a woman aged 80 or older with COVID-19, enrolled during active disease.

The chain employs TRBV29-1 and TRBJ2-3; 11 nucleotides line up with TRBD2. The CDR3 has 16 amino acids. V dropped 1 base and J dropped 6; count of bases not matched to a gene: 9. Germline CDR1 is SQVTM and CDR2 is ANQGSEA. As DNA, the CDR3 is TGCAGCGTTGAAGCCCCCTGGCTAGCGGGAGGTGATACGCAGTATTTT. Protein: CSVEAPWLAGGDTQYF.

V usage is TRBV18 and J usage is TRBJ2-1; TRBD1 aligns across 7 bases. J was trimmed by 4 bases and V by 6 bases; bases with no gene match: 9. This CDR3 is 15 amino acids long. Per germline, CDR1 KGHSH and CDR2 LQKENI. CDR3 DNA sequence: TGTGCCAGCTCTAACTGGCCAGGGGGTTACAATGAGCAGTTCTTC. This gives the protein CASSNWPGGYNEQFF.

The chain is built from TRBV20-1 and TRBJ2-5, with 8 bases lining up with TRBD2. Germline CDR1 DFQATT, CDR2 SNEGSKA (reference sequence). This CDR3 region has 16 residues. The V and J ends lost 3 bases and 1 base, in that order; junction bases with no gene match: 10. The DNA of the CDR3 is TGCAGTGCTAGTGAGCCAGCGGGAGAGACCCAAGAGACCCAGTACTTC. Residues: CSASEPAGETQETQYF.

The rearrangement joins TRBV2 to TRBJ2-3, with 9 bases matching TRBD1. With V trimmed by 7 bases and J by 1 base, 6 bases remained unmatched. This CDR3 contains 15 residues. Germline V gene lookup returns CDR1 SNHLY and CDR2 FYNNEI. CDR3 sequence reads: CASKPTGGGTDTQYF. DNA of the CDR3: TGTGCCAGCAAGCCAACAGGGGGCGGCACAGATACGCAGTATTTT. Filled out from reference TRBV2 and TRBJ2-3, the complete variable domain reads EPEVTQTPSHQVTQMGQEVILRCVPISNHLYFYWYRQILGQKVEFLVSFYNNEISEKSEIFDDQFSVERPDGSNFTLKIRSTKLEDSAMYFCASKPTGGGTDTQYFGPGTRLTVL.

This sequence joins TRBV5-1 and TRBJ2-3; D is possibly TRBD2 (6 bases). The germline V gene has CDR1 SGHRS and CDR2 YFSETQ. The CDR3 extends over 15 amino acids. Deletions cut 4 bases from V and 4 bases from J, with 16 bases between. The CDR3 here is CASSLGTALADTQYF. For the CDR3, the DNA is TGCGCCAGCAGCCTGGGGACTGCATTAGCAGATACGCAGTATTTT.

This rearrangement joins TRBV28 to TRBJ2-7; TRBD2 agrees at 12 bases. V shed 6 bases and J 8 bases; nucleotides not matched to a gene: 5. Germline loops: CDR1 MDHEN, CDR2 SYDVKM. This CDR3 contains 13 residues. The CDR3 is CASSSGLAGQQYF. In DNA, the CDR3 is TGTGCCAGCAGCTCAGGACTAGCGGGACAGCAGTACTTC.

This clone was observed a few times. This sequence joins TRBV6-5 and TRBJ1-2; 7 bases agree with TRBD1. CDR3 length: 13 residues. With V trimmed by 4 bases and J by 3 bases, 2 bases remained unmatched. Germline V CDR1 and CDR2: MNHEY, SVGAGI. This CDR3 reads CASSLGQDYGYTF. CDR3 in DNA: TGTGCCAGCAGTTTAGGACAGGACTATGGCTACACCTTC.

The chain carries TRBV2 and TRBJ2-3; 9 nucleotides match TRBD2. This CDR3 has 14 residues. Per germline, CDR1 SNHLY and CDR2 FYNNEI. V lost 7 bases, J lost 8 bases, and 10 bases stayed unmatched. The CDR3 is CASIRASGMVTQYF. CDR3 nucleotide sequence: TGTGCCAGCATAAGGGCTAGCGGGATGGTTACGCAGTATTTT.

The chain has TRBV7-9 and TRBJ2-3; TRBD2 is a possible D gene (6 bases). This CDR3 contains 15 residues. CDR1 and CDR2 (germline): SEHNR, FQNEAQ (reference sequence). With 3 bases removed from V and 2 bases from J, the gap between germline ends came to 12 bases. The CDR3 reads CASSLGGIPTDTQYF. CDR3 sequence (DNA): TGTGCCAGCAGCTTGGGCGGGATTCCCACAGATACGCAGTATTTT. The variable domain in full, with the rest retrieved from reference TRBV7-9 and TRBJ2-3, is DTGVSQNPRHKITKRGQNVTFRCDPISEHNRLYWYRQTLGQGPEFLTYFQNEAQLEKSRLLSDRFSAERPKGSFSTLEIQRTEQGDSAMYLCASSLGGIPTDTQYFGPGTRLTVL.

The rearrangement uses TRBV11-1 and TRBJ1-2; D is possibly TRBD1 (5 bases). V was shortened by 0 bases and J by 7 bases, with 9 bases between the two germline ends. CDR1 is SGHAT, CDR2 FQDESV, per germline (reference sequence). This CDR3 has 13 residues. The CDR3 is CASSLAAGIGYTF. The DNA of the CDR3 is TGTGCCAGCAGCTTAGCGGCAGGGATTGGCTACACCTTC.

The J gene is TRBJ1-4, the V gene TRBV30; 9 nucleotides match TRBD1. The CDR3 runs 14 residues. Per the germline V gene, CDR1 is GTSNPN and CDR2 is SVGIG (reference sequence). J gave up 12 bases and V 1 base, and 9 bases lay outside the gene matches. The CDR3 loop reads CAWSDRGLPVELFF. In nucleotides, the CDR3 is TGTGCCTGGAGTGACAGGGGGCTCCCGGTTGAACTGTTTTTT.

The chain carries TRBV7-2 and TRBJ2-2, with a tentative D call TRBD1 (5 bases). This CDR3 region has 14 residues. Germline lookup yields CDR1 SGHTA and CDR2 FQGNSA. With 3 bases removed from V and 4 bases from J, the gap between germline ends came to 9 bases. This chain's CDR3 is CASSFYRFTGELFF. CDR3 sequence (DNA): TGTGCCAGCAGCTTTTACAGGTTCACCGGGGAGCTGTTTTTT.

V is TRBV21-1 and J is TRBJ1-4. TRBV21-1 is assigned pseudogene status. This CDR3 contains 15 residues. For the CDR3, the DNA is TGTGCCAGCAGCAAAGAAGCCAGCGCGGGTGAAAAACTGTTTTTT. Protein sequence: CASSKEASAGEKLFF.

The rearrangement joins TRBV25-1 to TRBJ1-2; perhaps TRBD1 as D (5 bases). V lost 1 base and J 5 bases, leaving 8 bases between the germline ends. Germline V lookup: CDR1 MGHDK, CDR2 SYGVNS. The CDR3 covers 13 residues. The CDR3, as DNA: TGTGCCAGCAGTGAATGGGCAGGGTATGGCTACACCTTC. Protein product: CASSEWAGYGYTF.

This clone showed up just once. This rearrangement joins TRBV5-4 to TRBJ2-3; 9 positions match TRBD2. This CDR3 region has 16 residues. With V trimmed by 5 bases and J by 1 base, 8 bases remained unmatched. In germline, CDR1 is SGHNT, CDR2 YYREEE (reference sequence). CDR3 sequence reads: CASRWGLAQGTDTQYF. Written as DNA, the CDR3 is TGTGCCAGCAGGTGGGGACTAGCCCAGGGCACAGATACGCAGTATTTT.

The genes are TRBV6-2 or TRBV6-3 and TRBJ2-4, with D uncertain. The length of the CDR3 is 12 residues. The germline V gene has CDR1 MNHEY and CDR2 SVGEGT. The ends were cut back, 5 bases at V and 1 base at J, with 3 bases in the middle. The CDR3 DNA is TGTGCCAGCAGTGCGGCCAAAAACATTCAGTACTTC. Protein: CASSAAKNIQYF.

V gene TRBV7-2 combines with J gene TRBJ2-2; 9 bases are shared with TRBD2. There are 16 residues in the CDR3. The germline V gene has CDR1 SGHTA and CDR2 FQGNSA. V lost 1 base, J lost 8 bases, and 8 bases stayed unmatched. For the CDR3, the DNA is TGTGCCAGCAGCTTAGTGTCTAGCGGGGCAACTGGGGAGCTGTTTTTT. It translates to CASSLVSSGATGELFF. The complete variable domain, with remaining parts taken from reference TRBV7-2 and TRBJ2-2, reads GAGVSQSPSNKVTEKGKDVELRCDPISGHTALYWYRQSLGQGLEFLIYFQGNSAPDKSGLPSDRFSAERTGGSVSTLTIQRTQQEDSAVYLCASSLVSSGATGELFFGEGSRLTVL.

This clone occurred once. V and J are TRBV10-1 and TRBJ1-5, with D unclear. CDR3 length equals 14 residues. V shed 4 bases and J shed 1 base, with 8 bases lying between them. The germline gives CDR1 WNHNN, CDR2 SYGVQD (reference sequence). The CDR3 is CASSADRSNQPQHF. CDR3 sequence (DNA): TGCGCCAGCAGTGCTGATAGAAGCAATCAGCCCCAGCATTTT.

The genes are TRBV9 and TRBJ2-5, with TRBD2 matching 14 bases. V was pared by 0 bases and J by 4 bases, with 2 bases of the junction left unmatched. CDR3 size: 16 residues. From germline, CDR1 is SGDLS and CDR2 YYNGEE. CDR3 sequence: CASSVGGTSGGETQYF. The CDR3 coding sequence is TGTGCCAGCAGCGTAGGTGGGACTAGCGGGGGAGAGACCCAGTACTTC.

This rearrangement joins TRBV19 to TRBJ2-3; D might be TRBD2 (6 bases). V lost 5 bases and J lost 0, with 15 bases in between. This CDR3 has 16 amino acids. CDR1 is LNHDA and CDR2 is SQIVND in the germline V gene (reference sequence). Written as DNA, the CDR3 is TGTGCCAGTAGTGGGAGAGGTGCGGGGAGCACAGATACGCAGTATTTT. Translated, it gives CASSGRGAGSTDTQYF.

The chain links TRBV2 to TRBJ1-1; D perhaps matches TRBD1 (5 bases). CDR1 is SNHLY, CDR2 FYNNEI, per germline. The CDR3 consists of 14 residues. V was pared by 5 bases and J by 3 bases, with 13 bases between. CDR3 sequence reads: CASSPPRGYTEAFF. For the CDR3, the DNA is TGTGCCAGCAGTCCACCCCGGGGGTACACTGAAGCTTTCTTT.

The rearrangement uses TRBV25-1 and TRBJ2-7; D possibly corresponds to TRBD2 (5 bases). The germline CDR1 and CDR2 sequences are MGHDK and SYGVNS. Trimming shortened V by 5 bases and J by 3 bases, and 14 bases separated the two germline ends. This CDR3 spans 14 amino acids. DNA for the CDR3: TGTGCCAGCAGTTCGGTCATTGCGGGCTACGAGCAGTACTTC. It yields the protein CASSSVIAGYEQYF.

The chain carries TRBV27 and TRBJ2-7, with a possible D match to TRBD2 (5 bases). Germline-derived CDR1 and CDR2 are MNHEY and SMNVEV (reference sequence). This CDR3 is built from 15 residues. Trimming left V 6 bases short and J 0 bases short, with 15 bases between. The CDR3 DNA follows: TGTGCCAGCAGAGACATCCTGAGGGCCTCCTACGAGCAGTACTTC. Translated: CASRDILRASYEQYF.

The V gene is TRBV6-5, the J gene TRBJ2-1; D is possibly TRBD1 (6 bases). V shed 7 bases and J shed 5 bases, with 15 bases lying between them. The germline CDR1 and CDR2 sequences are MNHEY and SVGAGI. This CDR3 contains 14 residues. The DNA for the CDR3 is TGTGCCAGCAACCAGGGCAGGGGAGACAATGAGCAGTTCTTC. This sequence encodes CASNQGRGDNEQFF.